These 17 T cell receptor beta chains came from one sample sequenced in a study of T-cell memory formation after mild COVID-19 listed by TCRdb under 2021. The library came from 5' RACE. Reads for this sample came from an Illumina NovaSeq 6000. TCRdb reprocessing: public reads trimmed at Q25 with fastp, clones called with MiXCR, in-frame beta chains kept. All rows with the same CDR3 protein become a single entry with the most common DNA and genes. A total of hundreds of thousands of distinct CDR3 sequences appear in this sample, about 20% of them only once. The ten largest clonotypes hold about 8.7% of the sample. The sequenced sample consisted of PBMCs or a T cell subset sorted from them (not recorded which). These receptor sequences come from an adult woman who had mild COVID-19 (a few samples of this study predate the infection). The sample titles of this study are shuffled in the database, so cell type and time point are left out; the donor was told from shared clones.

The chain carries TRBV6-1 and TRBJ2-3; D ambiguous. Germline CDR1 and CDR2: MNHNS and SASEGT. The V and J ends lost 10 bases and 2 bases respectively, with 13 bases between them. The CDR3 runs 13 residues. The CDR3 DNA reads TGTGCCACCACCTTGATGGACACAGATACGCAGTATTTT. This codes for CATTLMDTDTQYF.

The V gene is TRBV18, the J gene TRBJ1-1; D gene uncertain. The CDR3 has 14 residues. The ends were cut back, 3 bases at V and 8 bases at J, with 16 bases in the middle. In germline, CDR1 is KGHSH, CDR2 LQKENI. The CDR3 nucleotides read TGTGCCAGCTCACCGCTGAGTGATCTGAAAGAAGCTTTCTTT. This sequence encodes CASSPLSDLKEAFF. Using reference TRBV18 and TRBJ1-1 for the parts outside the CDR3, the full variable domain is NAGVMQNPRHLVRRRGQEARLRCSPMKGHSHVYWYRQLPEEGLKFMVYLQKENIIDESGMPKERFSAEFPKEGPSILRIQQVVRGDSAAYFCASSPLSDLKEAFFGQGTRLTVV.

The table lists this clonotype with a few counts. The genes are TRBV2 and TRBJ2-7; TRBD2 might be the D (5 bases). The V and J ends lost 11 bases and 1 base respectively, with 18 bases between them. This CDR3 is 14 amino acids long. CDR1 is SNHLY and CDR2 is FYNNEI in the germline V gene. CDR3 sequence reads: CAAARGRGSYEQYF. The CDR3 nucleotides are TGTGCCGCGGCCCGGGGTCGCGGTTCCTACGAGCAGTACTTC.

This clonotype was observed a handful of times. The CDR3 reads CASSKRSRGSSYNEQFF. The CDR3 DNA is TGTGCCAGCAGTAAGCGATCACGCGGGAGCTCCTACAATGAGCAGTTCTTC. This sequence joins TRBV6-5 and TRBJ2-1, with TRBD2 matching 7 bases. The V and J ends lost 5 bases and 0 bases, in that order; junction bases with no gene match: 10. CDR3 length equals 17 residues. CDR1 MNHEY and CDR2 SVGAGI come from the germline V gene.

This clonotype occurred a few times. This chain joins TRBV6-5 and TRBJ2-1; D is perhaps TRBD2 (6 bases). Looked up from germline, CDR1 is MNHEY and CDR2 is SVGAGI. CDR3 length: 15 amino acids. Trimming took off 0 bases at V and 5 bases at J, with 11 bases between the two ends. CDR3 coding DNA: TGTGCCAGCAGTTACTCTTCTAGCGCGAACAATGAGCAGTTCTTC. It codes for CASSYSSSANNEQFF.

This chain joins TRBV24-1 and TRBJ2-3; 9 bases align to TRBD2. Germline V lookup: CDR1 KGHDR, CDR2 SFDVKD. CDR3 size: 15 residues. The V segment lost 3 bases and the J segment 5 bases; nucleotides outside the gene matches: 5. This chain's CDR3 is CATSDGLAGRDTQYF. The CDR3 region has the DNA TGTGCCACCAGTGATGGGCTAGCGGGGCGAGATACGCAGTATTTT.

This clonotype appeared a few times. V usage is TRBV5-8 and J usage is TRBJ1-5, with D maybe TRBD1 (6 bases). Germline V CDR1 and CDR2: SGHTS, YDEGEE. This CDR3 has 16 amino acids. Deletions cut 4 bases from V and 4 bases from J, with 18 bases between. The CDR3 reads CASSLGQPVGNQPQHF. Written as DNA, the CDR3 is TGTGCCAGCAGCCTAGGACAGCCGGTGGGTAATCAGCCCCAGCATTTT. The variable domain in full, with the rest retrieved from reference TRBV5-8 and TRBJ1-5, is EAGVTQSPTHLIKTRGQQATLRCSPISGHTSVYWYQQALGLGLQFLLWYDEGEERNRGNFPPRFSGRQFPNYSSELNVNALELEDSALYLCASSLGQPVGNQPQHFGDGTRLSIL.

CDR3 protein: CASSPAGGATDTQYF. In nucleotides, the CDR3 is TGTGCCAGCAGCCCCGCCGGGGGGGCAACAGATACGCAGTATTTT. The chain uses TRBV12-3 or TRBV12-4 and TRBJ2-3; TRBD2 matches 8 bases. CDR3 length equals 15 residues. With 6 bases clipped from V and 3 bases from J, the junction kept 8 bases outside the gene matches.

V gene TRBV6-2 or TRBV6-3 combines with J gene TRBJ2-7; 11 bases agree with TRBD2. V shed 5 bases and J 5 bases; nucleotides not matched to a gene: 5. Germline CDR1 is MNHEY and CDR2 is SVGEGT. This CDR3 region has 14 residues. CDR3 DNA sequence: TGTGCCAGCAGTAACCTAGCGGGAGGTGACGAGCAGTACTTC. Translating it yields CASSNLAGGDEQYF.

The chain employs TRBV11-2 and TRBJ2-4; 12 bases agree with TRBD2. The CDR3 sequence is 19 residues long. The V gene end was trimmed by 2 bases and the J gene end by 0 bases; junction bases not matched to a gene: 8. CDR1 is SGHAT and CDR2 is FQNNGV in the germline V gene. The CDR3, as DNA: TGTGCCAGCAGCTTAACCAGCCTAGCGGGAGGGCAAGCCAAAAACATTCAGTACTTC. Residues: CASSLTSLAGGQAKNIQYF.

This clonotype came up a few times. This chain links TRBV12-3 or TRBV12-4 with TRBJ2-1; 8 bases are shared with TRBD2. Trimming took 5 bases from V and 7 from J; bases not matched to a gene: 16. The CDR3 is 17 residues long. CDR3 nucleotides: TGTGCCAGCAGTGGGGTTACGGAGCGGGGGCCCCCAAATGAGCAGTTCTTC. Its protein is CASSGVTERGPPNEQFF.

The J gene is TRBJ2-5, the V gene TRBV21-1. TRBV21-1 is assigned pseudogene status. The CDR3 spans 12 residues. The DNA of the CDR3 is TGTGCCAGCAGCAAATGGGAAGAGACCCAGTACTTC. Encoded protein: CASSKWEETQYF.

For the CDR3, the DNA is TGTGCCAGCAACGGGGGGGCAGGTAATTCACCCCTCCACTTT. This codes for CASNGGAGNSPLHF. V and J are TRBV6-1 and TRBJ1-6; maybe TRBD1 (6 bases). V was shortened by 7 bases and J by 6 bases, with 13 bases between the two germline ends. The germline V gene has CDR1 MNHNS and CDR2 SASEGT. This CDR3 has 14 residues.

This clonotype was seen repeatedly, ten times or more. The chain is built from TRBV9 and TRBJ2-5; 7 nucleotides align to TRBD2. J gave up 0 bases and V 2 bases, and 4 bases lay outside the gene matches. Germline values: CDR1 SGDLS, CDR2 YYNGEE. This CDR3 region has 15 residues. The CDR3 region is CASSVGAGYQETQYF. The CDR3 DNA is TGTGCCAGCAGCGTGGGAGCGGGGTACCAAGAGACCCAGTACTTC.

The chain couples TRBV15 to TRBJ2-1; D unclear. CDR1 and CDR2 (germline): LNHNV, YYDKDF (reference sequence). The CDR3 has 14 residues. V was pared by 3 bases and J by 6 bases, with 12 bases between. The chain's CDR3 is CATSSPQTGNEQFF. CDR3 in DNA: TGTGCCACCAGCAGCCCCCAGACTGGCAATGAGCAGTTCTTC.

The V and J genes are TRBV6-2 or TRBV6-3 and TRBJ1-1; D unresolved. The CDR3 is 14 amino acids. V gave up 2 bases and J gave up 8 bases, with 15 bases separating them. From germline, CDR1 is MNHEY and CDR2 SVGEGT. DNA for the CDR3: TGTGCCAGCAGTTACCAAATCGGACCTTTCGAAGCTTTCTTT. This gives the protein CASSYQIGPFEAFF.

The CDR3 region is CASTPRGSHTDTQYF. CDR3 nucleotides: TGCGCCAGCACCCCACGGGGCAGCCACACAGATACGCAGTATTTT. The genes are TRBV5-1 and TRBJ2-3; D may match TRBD1 or TRBD2 (5 bases each). V was pared by 6 bases and J by 2 bases, with 16 bases between. The germline CDR1 and CDR2 sequences are SGHRS and YFSETQ. The CDR3 covers 15 residues. Together with reference TRBV5-1 and TRBJ2-3, the CDR3 gives the full variable domain: KAGVTQTPRYLIKTRGQQVTLSCSPISGHRSVSWYQQTPGQGLQFLFEYFSETQRNKGNFPGRFSGRQFSNSRSEMNVSTLELGDSALYLCASTPRGSHTDTQYFGPGTRLTVL.